This T cell receptor beta chain comes out of a study of blood T cell repertoires in COVID-19. Looking at the study overall: Whether acute or convalescent, the COVID-19 samples came from the United States, Italy and Spain.

This CDR3 spans 15 amino acids. V shed 3 bases and J 6 bases; nucleotides not matched to a gene: 8. The V gene's germline CDR1 is LGHNA and CDR2 YNFKEQ. Data came from immunoSEQ multiplex PCR; TCRdb stores just in-frame clones and leaves some out. This table has 150,000 or so clones, just over 85% appearing once. Sequenced input: peripheral blood. V is TRBV4-2 and J is TRBJ1-5, with 7 bases lining up with TRBD1. The TCR was taken from a man aged 50 or older with active or convalescent COVID-19. The CDR3 here is CASSHTGQLGQPQHF. The CDR3 bases are TGTGCCAGCAGCCACACGGGACAGTTGGGTCAGCCCCAGCATTTT.